The sequence of this TCR beta chain was determined in a study of blood T cell repertoires in COVID-19. On the study more broadly: Sources were T cells, B-cell-depleted T cells, or PBMCs; the material itself was cDNA or gDNA.

The CDR3 loop spans 12 amino acids. The V and J ends lost 0 bases and 7 bases respectively, with 5 bases between them. Germline-derived CDR1 and CDR2 are SGDLS and YYNGEE. During active infection, Seattle patients enrolled and were then monitored through disease. Note on this clone: The sample contains more than one DNA sequence encoding this CDR3.

In the study's own analysis: Amplifying reference gene primers gave estimates of nucleated cell counts. Some clones are missing from TCRdb's copy, which holds only in-frame ones; the method was immunoSEQ multiplex PCR. That table supplies the V and J calls and clone size; D and trimming were determined from the DNA. The table includes 300,000 to 450,000 clones, around 92% detected once. This TCR was sampled from a woman in her 30s with COVID-19, enrolled during active disease. The chain recombines TRBV9 with TRBJ2-1, with D perhaps matching TRBD2 (5 bases). Source material: peripheral blood. CDR3 sequence: CASSVAGNEQFF. DNA of the CDR3: TGTGCCAGCAGCGTAGCGGGGAATGAGCAGTTCTTC. Variable domain in full (rest from reference TRBV9 and TRBJ2-1): DSGVTQTPKHLITATGQRVTLRCSPRSGDLSVYWYQQSLDQGLQFLIQYYNGEERAKGNILERFSAQQFPDLHSELNLSSLELGDSALYFCASSVAGNEQFFGPGTRLTVL.